Listed below are T cell receptor beta chains from one sample, sequenced in a study. MiXCR was run by TCRdb on the RT-PCR reads, yielding one entry per CDR3 protein. This table holds fewer than 800,000 distinct CDR3 sequences, 12% to 15% found once. Input material: memory CD4+ T cells from blood. Receptors originate from a female donor in good health, serving as a healthy control. CDR3s include the opening cysteine and the closing phenylalanine or tryptophan. The D gene is left open where the match is weak. Rows give clone size only sometimes, using once, few, many, or a class for an expanded clone.

15,TRBV20-1,many,TRBJ1-3,-,TGCAGTGCTAGAGTCTCAGGAAGCTCTGGAAACACCATATATTTT,CSARVSGSSGNTIYF
19,TRBV6-2/TRBV6-3,-,TRBJ1-1,TRBD1,TGTGCCAGCAGCTCCGGGACAGGGGGCTTTACTATTTTGAACACTGAAGCTTTCTTT,CASSSGTGGFTILNTEAFF
15,TRBV6-2/TRBV6-3,many,TRBJ2-2,-,TGTGCCATGGGTCCGGGGGCGGTAAACACCGGGGAGCTGTTTTTT,CAMGPGAVNTGELFF
14,TRBV12-3/TRBV12-4,few,TRBJ2-7,-,TGTGCCAGCAGTTTAGTGCCAGGACCAGACGAGCAGTACTTC,CASSLVPGPDEQYF
15,TRBV7-6,many,TRBJ2-1,-,TGTGCCAGCAGCTTAACACTGGCCTCCTACAATGAGCAGTTCTTC,CASSLTLASYNEQFF
15,TRBV20-1,-,TRBJ2-7,-,TGCAGTGCTAGAGCAAGTGTGGGGATCGCCTACGAGCAGTACTTC,CSARASVGIAYEQYF
15,TRBV24-1,few,TRBJ2-1,-,TGTGCCACCAGTGACAGCTTTGGGGGTGGCAATGAGCAGTTCTTC,CATSDSFGGGNEQFF
13,TRBV5-1,-,TRBJ1-2,-,TGCGCCAGCAGCTTGGCGGCAGGGAATGGCTACACCTTC,CASSLAAGNGYTF
15,TRBV2,-,TRBJ2-3,TRBD2,TGTGCCAGCAGCCCGACTAGCGTCGGGGGAGATACGCAGTATTTT,CASSPTSVGGDTQYF
13,TRBV20-1,many,TRBJ1-5,-,TGCAGTGCAATAGACAGCCTCAATCAGCCCCAGCATTTT,CSAIDSLNQPQHF
14,TRBV6-2/TRBV6-3,-,TRBJ1-2,-,TGTGCCAGCAGCAAAAACGACGGGACGGATGGCTACACCTTC,CASSKNDGTDGYTF
14,TRBV11-2,-,TRBJ2-3,TRBD2,TGTGCCAGCAGCTTTAGCGGGACTCCAAATACGCAGTATTTT,CASSFSGTPNTQYF
13,TRBV30,-,TRBJ1-5,-,TGTGCCTGGAGTGCACGGGGTGATCAGCCCCAGCATTTT,CAWSARGDQPQHF
14,TRBV7-6,many,TRBJ2-1,-,TGTGCCAGCAGCTTAGTATCCCGCACGGGTGAGCAGTTCTTC,CASSLVSRTGEQFF
14,TRBV10-3,many,TRBJ2-5,-,TGTGCCATCAGTGAGTCGGGATCGAAAGAGACCCAGTACTTC,CAISESGSKETQYF
14,TRBV6-5,many,TRBJ2-5,-,TGTGCCAGCAGTTACTACGGGGGTAGAGAGACCCAGTACTTC,CASSYYGGRETQYF
14,TRBV20-1,few,TRBJ1-2,TRBD1,TGCAGTGCTAGACTTAGACAGGGCACGAATGGCTACACCTTC,CSARLRQGTNGYTF